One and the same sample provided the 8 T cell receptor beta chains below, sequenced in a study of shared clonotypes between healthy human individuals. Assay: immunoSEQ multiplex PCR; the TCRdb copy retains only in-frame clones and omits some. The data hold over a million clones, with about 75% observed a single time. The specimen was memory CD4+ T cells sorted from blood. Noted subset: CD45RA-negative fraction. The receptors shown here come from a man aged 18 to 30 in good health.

Here the CDR3 DNA reads TGTGCCAGCAGCTTGGTTGCTCGTAAGAATAATGAGCAGTTCTTC. It is translated as CASSLVARKNNEQFF. The chain has TRBV5-6 and TRBJ2-1; D not resolved. V lost 0 bases and J lost 7, with 14 bases in between. CDR1 is SGHDT, CDR2 YYEEEE, per germline. This CDR3 comprises 15 residues. Full variable domain (remainder filled in from reference TRBV5-6 and TRBJ2-1): DAGVTQSPTHLIKTRGQQVTLRCSPKSGHDTVSWYQQALGQGPQFIFQYYEEEERQRGNFPDRFSGHQFPNYSSELNVNALLLGDSALYLCASSLVARKNNEQFFGPGTRLTVL.

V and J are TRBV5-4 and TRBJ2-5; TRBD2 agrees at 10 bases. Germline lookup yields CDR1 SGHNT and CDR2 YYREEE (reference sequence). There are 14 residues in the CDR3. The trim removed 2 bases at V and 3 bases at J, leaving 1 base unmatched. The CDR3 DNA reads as TGTGCCAGCAGCTTCGGACTAGCGGAAGAGACCCAGTACTTC. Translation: CASSFGLAEETQYF.

In nucleotides, the CDR3 is TGTGCCAGCAGCCGAATAGGGGGCAAGGCTGATACGCAGTATTTT. Amino acids: CASSRIGGKADTQYF. V and J are TRBV7-8 and TRBJ2-3; 7 bases agree with TRBD1. Germline assignment: CDR1 SGHVS and CDR2 FQNEAQ. CDR3 length: 15 residues. V was pared by 5 bases and J by 6 bases, with 11 bases of the junction left unmatched.

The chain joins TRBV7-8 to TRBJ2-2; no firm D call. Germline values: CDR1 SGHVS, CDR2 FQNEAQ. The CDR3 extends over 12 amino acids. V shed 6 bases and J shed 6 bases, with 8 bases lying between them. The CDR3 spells CASSPVAGELFF. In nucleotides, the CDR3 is TGTGCCAGCAGTCCAGTGGCCGGGGAGCTGTTTTTT.

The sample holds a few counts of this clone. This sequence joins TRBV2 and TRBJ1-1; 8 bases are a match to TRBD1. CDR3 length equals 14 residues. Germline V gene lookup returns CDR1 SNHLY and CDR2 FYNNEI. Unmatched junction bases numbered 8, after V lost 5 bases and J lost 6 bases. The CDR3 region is CASSPGGARSEAFF. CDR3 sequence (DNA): TGTGCCAGCAGTCCAGGGGGCGCAAGGTCTGAAGCTTTCTTT.

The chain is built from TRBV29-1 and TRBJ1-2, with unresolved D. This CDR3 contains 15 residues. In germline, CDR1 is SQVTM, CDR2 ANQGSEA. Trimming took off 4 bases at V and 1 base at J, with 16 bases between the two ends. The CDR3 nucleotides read TGCAGCGTTGTACAGCTGATAACCGTTAACTATGGCTACACCTTC. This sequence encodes CSVVQLITVNYGYTF.

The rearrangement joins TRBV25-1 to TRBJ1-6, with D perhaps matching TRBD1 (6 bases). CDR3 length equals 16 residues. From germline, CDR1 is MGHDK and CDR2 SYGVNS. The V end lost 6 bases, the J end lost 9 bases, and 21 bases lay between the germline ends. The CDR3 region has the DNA TGTGCCAGCAGCCATGGGGGGGCAGGGAGGATTTCACCCCTCCACTTT. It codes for CASSHGGAGRISPLHF.

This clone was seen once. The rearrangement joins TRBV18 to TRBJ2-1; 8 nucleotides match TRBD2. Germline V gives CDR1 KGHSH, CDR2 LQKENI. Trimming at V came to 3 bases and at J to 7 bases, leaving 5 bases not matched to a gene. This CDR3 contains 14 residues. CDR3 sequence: CASSPGGGRNEQFF. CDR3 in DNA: TGTGCCAGCTCACCGGGGGGCGGGAGGAATGAGCAGTTCTTC.